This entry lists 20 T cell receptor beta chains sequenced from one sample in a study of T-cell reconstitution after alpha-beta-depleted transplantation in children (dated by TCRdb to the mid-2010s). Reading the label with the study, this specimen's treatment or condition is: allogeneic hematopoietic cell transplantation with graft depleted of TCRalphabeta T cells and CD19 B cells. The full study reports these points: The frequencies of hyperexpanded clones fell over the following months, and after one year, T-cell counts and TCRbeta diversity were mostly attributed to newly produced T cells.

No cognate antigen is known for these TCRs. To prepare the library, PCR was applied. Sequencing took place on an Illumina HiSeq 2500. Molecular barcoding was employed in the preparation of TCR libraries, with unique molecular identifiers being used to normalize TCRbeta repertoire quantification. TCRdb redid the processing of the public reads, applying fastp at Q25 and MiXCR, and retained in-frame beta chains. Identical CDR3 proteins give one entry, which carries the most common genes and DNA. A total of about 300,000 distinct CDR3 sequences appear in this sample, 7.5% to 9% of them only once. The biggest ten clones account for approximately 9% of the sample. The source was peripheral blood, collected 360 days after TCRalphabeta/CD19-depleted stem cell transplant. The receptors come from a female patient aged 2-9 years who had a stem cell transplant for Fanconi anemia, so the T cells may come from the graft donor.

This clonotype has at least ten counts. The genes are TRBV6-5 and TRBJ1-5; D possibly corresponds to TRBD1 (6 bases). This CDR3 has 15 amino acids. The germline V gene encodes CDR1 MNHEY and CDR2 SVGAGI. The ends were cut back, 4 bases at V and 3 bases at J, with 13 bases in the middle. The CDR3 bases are TGTGCCAGCAGTTTTTCTACAGGGAACAATCAGCCCCAGCATTTT. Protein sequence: CASSFSTGNNQPQHF.

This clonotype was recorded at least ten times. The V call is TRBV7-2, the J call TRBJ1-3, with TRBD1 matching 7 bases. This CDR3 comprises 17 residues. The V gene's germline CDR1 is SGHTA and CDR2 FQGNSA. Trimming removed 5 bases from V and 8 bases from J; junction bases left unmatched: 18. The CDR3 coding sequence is TGTGCCAGCAGCCCCCCGATCTACGCACAGGGGTGGCACACCATATATTTT. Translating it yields CASSPPIYAQGWHTIYF.

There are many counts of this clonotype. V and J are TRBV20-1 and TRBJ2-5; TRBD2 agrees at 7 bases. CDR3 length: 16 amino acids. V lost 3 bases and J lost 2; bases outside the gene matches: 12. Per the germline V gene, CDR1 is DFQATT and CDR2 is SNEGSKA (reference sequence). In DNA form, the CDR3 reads TGCAGTGCTAGTCAACTAGCGTGGGATTTACAAGAGACCCAGTACTTC. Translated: CSASQLAWDLQETQYF.

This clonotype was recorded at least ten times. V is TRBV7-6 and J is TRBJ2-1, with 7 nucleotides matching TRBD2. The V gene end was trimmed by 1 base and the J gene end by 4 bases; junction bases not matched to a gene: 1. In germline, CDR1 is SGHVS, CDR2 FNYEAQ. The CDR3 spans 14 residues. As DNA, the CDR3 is TGTGCCAGCAGCTTAGGGCGGGAGTACAATGAGCAGTTCTTC. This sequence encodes CASSLGREYNEQFF.

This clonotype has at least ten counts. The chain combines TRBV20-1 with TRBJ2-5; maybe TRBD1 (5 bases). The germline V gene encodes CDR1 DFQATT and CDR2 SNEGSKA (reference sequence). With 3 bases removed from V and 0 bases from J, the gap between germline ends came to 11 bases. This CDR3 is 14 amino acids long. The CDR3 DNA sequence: TGCAGTGCTAGCTTTAGGGGCTACCAAGAGACCCAGTACTTC. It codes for CSASFRGYQETQYF.

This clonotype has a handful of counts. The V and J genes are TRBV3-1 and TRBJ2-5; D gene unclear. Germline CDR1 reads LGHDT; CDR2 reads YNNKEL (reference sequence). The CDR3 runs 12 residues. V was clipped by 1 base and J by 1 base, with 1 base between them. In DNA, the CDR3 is TGTGCCAGCAGCCAAGTCCAAGAGACCCAGTACTTC. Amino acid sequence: CASSQVQETQYF.

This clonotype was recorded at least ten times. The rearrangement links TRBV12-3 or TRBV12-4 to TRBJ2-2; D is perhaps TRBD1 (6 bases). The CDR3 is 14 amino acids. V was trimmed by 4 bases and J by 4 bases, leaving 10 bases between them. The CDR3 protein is CASSYGTITGELFF. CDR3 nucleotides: TGTGCCAGCAGTTACGGGACAATCACCGGGGAGCTGTTTTTT.

Here the CDR3 reads CASSDTARNTEAFF. The CDR3 DNA is TGTGCCAGCAGTGACACCGCTAGGAACACTGAAGCTTTCTTT. The chain links TRBV6-4 to TRBJ1-1; D not resolved. The CDR3 has 14 amino acids. The V and J ends lost 2 bases and 1 base respectively, with 8 bases between them. The germline gives CDR1 MRHNA, CDR2 SNTAGT.

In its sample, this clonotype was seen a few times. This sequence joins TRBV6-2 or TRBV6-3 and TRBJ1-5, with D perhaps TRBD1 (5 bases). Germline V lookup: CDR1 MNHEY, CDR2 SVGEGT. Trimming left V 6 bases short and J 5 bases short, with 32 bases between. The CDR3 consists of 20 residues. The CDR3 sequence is CASSPRGRTALTLLHQPQHF. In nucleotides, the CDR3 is TGTGCCAGCAGCCCACGGGGCCGGACCGCCCTTACCTTACTTCATCAGCCCCAGCATTTT.

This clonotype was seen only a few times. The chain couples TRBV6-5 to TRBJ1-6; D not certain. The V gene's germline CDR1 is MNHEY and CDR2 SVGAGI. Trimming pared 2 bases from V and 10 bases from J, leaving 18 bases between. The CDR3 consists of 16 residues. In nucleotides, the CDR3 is TGTGCCAGCAGTTACGGAACCCGGCCTCACGTCTCACCCCTCCACTTT. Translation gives CASSYGTRPHVSPLHF.

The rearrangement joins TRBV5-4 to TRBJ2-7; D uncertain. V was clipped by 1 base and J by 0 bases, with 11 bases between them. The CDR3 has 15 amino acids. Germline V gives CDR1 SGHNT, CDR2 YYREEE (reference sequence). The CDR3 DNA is TGTGCCAGCAGCTTGTTTTTGCGGAGCTCCTACGAGCAGTACTTC. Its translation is CASSLFLRSSYEQYF. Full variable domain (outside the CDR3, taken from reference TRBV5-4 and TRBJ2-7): ETGVTQSPTHLIKTRGQQVTLRCSSQSGHNTVSWYQQALGQGPQFIFQYYREEENGRGNFPPRFSGLQFPNYSSELNVNALELDDSALYLCASSLFLRSSYEQYFGPGTRLTVT.

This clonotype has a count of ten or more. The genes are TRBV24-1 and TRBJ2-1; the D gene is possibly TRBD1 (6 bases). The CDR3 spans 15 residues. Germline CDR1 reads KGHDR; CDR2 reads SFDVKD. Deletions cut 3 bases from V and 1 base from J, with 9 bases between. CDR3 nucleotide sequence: TGTGCCACCAGTGATCCCGGGACATCCTACAATGAGCAGTTCTTC. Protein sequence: CATSDPGTSYNEQFF.

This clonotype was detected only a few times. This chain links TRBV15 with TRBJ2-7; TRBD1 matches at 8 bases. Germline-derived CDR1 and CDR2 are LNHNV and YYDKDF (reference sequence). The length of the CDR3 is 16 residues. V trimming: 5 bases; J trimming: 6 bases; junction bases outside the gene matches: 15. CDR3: CATSGTGTGLYSEQYF. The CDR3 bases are TGTGCCACCAGCGGAACCGGGACAGGTTTATACTCCGAGCAGTACTTC.

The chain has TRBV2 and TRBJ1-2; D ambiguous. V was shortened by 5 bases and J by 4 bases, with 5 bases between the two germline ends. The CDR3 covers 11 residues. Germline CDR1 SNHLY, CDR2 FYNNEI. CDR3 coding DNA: TGTGCCAGCAGTCAGCTCTATGGCTACACCTTC. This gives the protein CASSQLYGYTF.

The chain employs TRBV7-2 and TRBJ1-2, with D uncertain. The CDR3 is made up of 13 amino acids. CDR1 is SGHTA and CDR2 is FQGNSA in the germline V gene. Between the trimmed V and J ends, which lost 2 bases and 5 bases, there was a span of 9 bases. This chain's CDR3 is CASSLRSLYGYTF. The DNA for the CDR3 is TGTGCCAGCAGCTTAAGGAGCCTATATGGCTACACCTTC.

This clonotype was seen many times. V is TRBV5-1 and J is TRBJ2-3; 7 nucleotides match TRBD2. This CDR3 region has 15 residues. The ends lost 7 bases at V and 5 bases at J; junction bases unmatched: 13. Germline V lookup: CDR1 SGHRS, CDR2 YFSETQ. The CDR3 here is CASEVASGTRDTQYF. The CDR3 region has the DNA TGCGCCAGCGAGGTCGCGAGCGGGACTCGAGATACGCAGTATTTT.

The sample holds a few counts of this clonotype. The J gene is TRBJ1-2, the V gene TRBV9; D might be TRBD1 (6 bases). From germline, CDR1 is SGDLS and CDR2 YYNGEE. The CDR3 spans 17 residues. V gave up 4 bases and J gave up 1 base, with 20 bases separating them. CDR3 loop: CASSPPGGRGSNYGYTF. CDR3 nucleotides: TGTGCCAGCAGCCCTCCCGGGGGCAGAGGAAGTAACTATGGCTACACCTTC.

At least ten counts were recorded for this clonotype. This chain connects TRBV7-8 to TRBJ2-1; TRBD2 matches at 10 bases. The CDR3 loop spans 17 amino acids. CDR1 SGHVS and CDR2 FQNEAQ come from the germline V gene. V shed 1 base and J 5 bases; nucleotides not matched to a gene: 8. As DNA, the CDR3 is TGTGCCAGCAGCTTAGTCCAGCGGGAGGGCCTCAACAATGAGCAGTTCTTC. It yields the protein CASSLVQREGLNNEQFF.

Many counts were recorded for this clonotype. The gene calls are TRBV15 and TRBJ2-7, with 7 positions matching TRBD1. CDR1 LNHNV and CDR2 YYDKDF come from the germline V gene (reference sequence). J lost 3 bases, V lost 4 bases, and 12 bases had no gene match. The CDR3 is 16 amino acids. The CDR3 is CATSKRTGRTHYEQYF. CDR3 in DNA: TGTGCCACCAGCAAAAGGACAGGTAGGACCCACTACGAGCAGTACTTC.

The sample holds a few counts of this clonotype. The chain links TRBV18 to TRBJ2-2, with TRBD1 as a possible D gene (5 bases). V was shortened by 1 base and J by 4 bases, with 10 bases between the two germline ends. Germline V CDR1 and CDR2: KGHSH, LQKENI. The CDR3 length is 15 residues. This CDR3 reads CASSPRQSTTGELFF. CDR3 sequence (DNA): TGTGCCAGCTCACCACGACAGTCCACCACCGGGGAGCTGTTTTTT. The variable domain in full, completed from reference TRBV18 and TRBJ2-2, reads NAGVMQNPRHLVRRRGQEARLRCSPMKGHSHVYWYRQLPEEGLKFMVYLQKENIIDESGMPKERFSAEFPKEGPSILRIQQVVRGDSAAYFCASSPRQSTTGELFFGEGSRLTVL.